This TCR beta chain was identified during a study of blood T cell repertoires in COVID-19. The wider study: Material from acute and convalescent COVID-19 was sourced from the United States, Italy and Spain. In each case, the material was cDNA or gDNA derived from T cells, B-cell-depleted T cells, or PBMCs.

Per the original data handling: Scientists estimated how many nucleated cells there were by amplifying reference gene primers. Generated by immunoSEQ multiplex PCR, the TCRdb table keeps only in-frame clones and is missing some. The DNA gave D and trimming, while V, J and clone size come from that table. This sample carries 500,000 to 600,000 clones, about 89% of them seen once, and the ten largest clones take less than 9%. The V segment lost 1 base and the J segment 0 bases; nucleotides outside the gene matches: 1. This CDR3 comprises 16 residues. CDR1 and CDR2 from the germline V gene are MGHRA and YSYEKL. During active infection, Seattle patients enrolled and were then monitored through disease.

This sequence joins TRBV4-1 and TRBJ2-3, with 10 bases identical to TRBD1. The sequence was collected from a woman aged 45-60 years with COVID-19, enrolled during active disease. The sequencing input was peripheral blood. The CDR3: CASSQGDRGSTDTQYF. CDR3 bases: TGCGCCAGCAGCCAAGGGGACAGGGGAAGCACAGATACGCAGTATTTT.